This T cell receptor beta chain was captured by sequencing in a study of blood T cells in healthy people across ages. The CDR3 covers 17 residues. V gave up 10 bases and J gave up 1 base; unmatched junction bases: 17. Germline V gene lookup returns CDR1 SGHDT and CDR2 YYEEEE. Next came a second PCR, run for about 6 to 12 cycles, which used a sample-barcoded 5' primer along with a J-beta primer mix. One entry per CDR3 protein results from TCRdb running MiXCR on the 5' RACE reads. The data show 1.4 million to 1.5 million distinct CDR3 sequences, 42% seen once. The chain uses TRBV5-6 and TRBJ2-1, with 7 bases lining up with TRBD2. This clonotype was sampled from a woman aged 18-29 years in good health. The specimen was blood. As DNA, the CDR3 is TGTGCCCCCCGACTGGTAGGCGCCGGGGGGTCCTACAATGAGCAGTTCTTC. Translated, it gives CAPRLVGAGGSYNEQFF.